This T cell receptor (beta chain) was sequenced in a study of Graves' ophthalmopathy and Graves' hyperthyroidism. Overall study results and limits: The majority of expanded thyroid clonotypes above 0.001 frequency also occurred in blood. The model flagged ophthalmopathy progression at 55% to 71% sensitivity and around 72% specificity.

This clonotype occurred many times. Its antigen is as yet unknown. CDR1 is SGHVS, CDR2 FNYEAQ, per germline. There are 15 residues in the CDR3. V trimming: 5 bases; J trimming: 3 bases; junction bases outside the gene matches: 9. New diagnoses, under 2 months' duration, and ages 18 to 65 characterized the hyperthyroidism patients. Amplification targeted the TCR beta CDR3 regions, with RNA transcripts as the source material. RT-PCR was first run with HTBI primers, then multiplex PCR in a second round. In TCRdb, the multiplex PCR reads were re-called with MiXCR into one record per CDR3 protein. Among 500,000 to 700,000 distinct CDR3 sequences listed, roughly 39% were seen once.

The chain couples TRBV7-6 to TRBJ2-7; 8 nucleotides agree with TRBD2. The TCR sequence derives from an adult man with Graves' hyperthyroidism. Sequenced sample: peripheral blood or thyroid tissue (not recorded which). DNA of the CDR3: TGTGCCAGCAGCCAACGGGCGGGGGGAGACTACGAGCAGTACTTC. It encodes CASSQRAGGDYEQYF. The full variable domain, rest sourced from reference TRBV7-6 and TRBJ2-7, is GAGVSQSPRYKVTKRGQDVALRCDPISGHVSLYWYRQALGQGPEFLTYFNYEAQQDKSGLPNDRFSAERPEGSISTLTIQRTEQRDSAMYRCASSQRAGGDYEQYFGPGTRLTVT.